The 11 T cell receptor beta chains given below trace back to one sample, sequenced in a study of shared clonotypes between healthy human individuals. This table comes from immunoSEQ multiplex PCR, and its TCRdb copy is limited to in-frame clones, with some not included. The data show about 2.4 million clones, around 90% seen once. Sequencing was done on a sample of naive CD4+ T cells sorted from blood. Indicated subset: CD45RA+ positively selected. These receptors originate from a man aged 18 to 35 in good health.

V usage is TRBV11-2 and J usage is TRBJ2-3, with TRBD2 identical over 11 bases. CDR1 and CDR2 (germline): SGHAT, FQNNGV. The junction had 7 bases not matched to a gene; V was cut back by 6 bases and J by 5 bases. The CDR3 has 15 residues. CDR3 amino acids: CASSSRLAGKDTQYF. The CDR3 DNA reads TGTGCCAGCAGTTCGAGACTAGCGGGGAAAGATACGCAGTATTTT. Using reference TRBV11-2 and TRBJ2-3 for the parts outside the CDR3, the full variable domain is EAGVAQSPRYKIIEKRQSVAFWCNPISGHATLYWYQQILGQGPKLLIQFQNNGVVDDSQLPKDRFSAERLKGVDSTLKIQPAKLEDSAVYLCASSSRLAGKDTQYFGPGTRLTVL.

The chain couples TRBV5-1 to TRBJ1-2, with a possible D match to TRBD1 (5 bases). V was shortened by 0 bases and J by 2 bases, with 17 bases between the two germline ends. CDR1 and CDR2 from the germline V gene are SGHRS and YFSETQ. The CDR3 consists of 17 residues. DNA for the CDR3: TGCGCCAGCAGCTTGGGGCCCCTCGAGACAGACAACTATGGCTACACCTTC. Encoded protein: CASSLGPLETDNYGYTF.

The chain uses TRBV28 and TRBJ2-4; possible D gene TRBD2, 6 bases. The CDR3 is made up of 13 amino acids. Per germline, CDR1 MDHEN and CDR2 SYDVKM. V lost 7 bases and J lost 6, with 13 bases in between. This chain's CDR3 is CASKGGVVNIQYF. The CDR3 coding sequence is TGTGCCAGCAAGGGCGGGGTTGTAAACATTCAGTACTTC. The whole variable domain, filled in from reference TRBV28 and TRBJ2-4, reads DVKVTQSSRYLVKRTGEKVFLECVQDMDHENMFWYRQDPGLGLRLIYFSYDVKMKEKGDIPEGYSVSREKKERFSLILESASTNQTSMYLCASKGGVVNIQYFGAGTRLSVL.

DNA for the CDR3: TGTGCCAGCAGCTTAGAAGACAGGCTGAACACTGAAGCTTTCTTT. Its translation is CASSLEDRLNTEAFF. The chain couples TRBV7-2 to TRBJ1-1; possible D gene TRBD1, 6 bases. V was shortened by 1 base and J by 0 bases, with 9 bases between the two germline ends. This CDR3 has 15 amino acids. Germline V gene data show CDR1 as SGHTA and CDR2 as FQGNSA. The full variable domain, completed using reference TRBV7-2 and TRBJ1-1, is GAGVSQSPSNKVTEKGKDVELRCDPISGHTALYWYRQSLGQGLEFLIYFQGNSAPDKSGLPSDRFSAERTGGSVSTLTIQRTQQEDSAVYLCASSLEDRLNTEAFFGQGTRLTVV.

V gene TRBV18 combines with J gene TRBJ1-1; perhaps TRBD1 as D (5 bases). CDR3 size: 16 residues. V was pared by 2 bases and J by 1 base, with 14 bases between. Per the germline V gene, CDR1 is KGHSH and CDR2 is LQKENI. The CDR3 DNA follows: TGTGCCAGCTCACCATTCGGCCCCGGGGGGAACACTGAAGCTTTCTTT. Amino acids: CASSPFGPGGNTEAFF.

The J gene is TRBJ2-1, the V gene TRBV7-8; 12 bases match TRBD2. Unmatched junction bases numbered 5, after V lost 5 bases and J lost 6 bases. The CDR3 contains 15 residues. CDR1 is SGHVS and CDR2 is FQNEAQ in the germline V gene. CDR3 coding DNA: TGTGCCAGCAGCGGTCTAGCGGGGGGGCCCAATGAGCAGTTCTTC. It encodes CASSGLAGGPNEQFF.

The gene calls are TRBV5-8 and TRBJ2-6; D gene unclear. Germline CDR1 and CDR2: SGHTS and YDEGEE. The germline V and J ends were trimmed by 4 bases and 0 bases, with 17 bases remaining between them. The CDR3 has 18 amino acids. The CDR3 DNA is TGTGCCAGCAGCAGGGTAGTGACACCATACTCTGGGGCCAACGTCCTGACTTTC. Translated: CASSRVVTPYSGANVLTF.

In the case of this clone: The same CDR3 is also encoded by other DNA sequences in this sample. The chain carries TRBV10-3 and TRBJ2-2, with D maybe TRBD2 (5 bases). The germline V gene has CDR1 ENHRY and CDR2 SYGVKD. Trimming took off 3 bases at V and 6 bases at J, with 5 bases between the two ends. The CDR3 covers 12 residues. The CDR3 reads CAISELAGELFF. DNA for the CDR3: TGTGCCATCAGTGAACTAGCCGGGGAGCTGTTTTTT.

The chain is built from TRBV6-4 and TRBJ2-7, with TRBD2 identical over 11 bases. The CDR3 totals 20 residues. V was pared by 4 bases and J by 1 base, with 18 bases of the junction left unmatched. From germline, CDR1 is MRHNA and CDR2 SNTAGT. Here the CDR3 DNA reads TGTGCCAGCAGTGCCGGCTCATGGGGTTTAGCGGGGGGGAATTCCTACGAGCAGTACTTC. Translation gives CASSAGSWGLAGGNSYEQYF.

Only one count was recorded for this clone. The rearrangement links TRBV5-4 to TRBJ2-2; perhaps TRBD2 as D (6 bases). The CDR3 sequence is 15 residues long. V lost 6 bases, J lost 1 base, and 13 bases lay in between. From germline, CDR1 is SGHNT and CDR2 YYREEE (reference sequence). CDR3 DNA sequence: TGTGCCAGCACCCTCCCCGGGAGGAACACCGGGGAGCTGTTTTTT. Translating gives CASTLPGRNTGELFF.

This clone came up a few times. This rearrangement joins TRBV7-2 to TRBJ1-6; 7 positions match TRBD1. The CDR3 extends over 14 amino acids. V lost 3 bases to trimming and J lost 9 bases; unmatched junction nucleotides: 5. CDR1 is SGHTA and CDR2 is FQGNSA in the germline V gene. The CDR3 is CASSFRDSRSPLHF. The CDR3 DNA follows: TGTGCCAGCAGCTTCCGGGACAGTCGTTCACCCCTCCACTTT.